This TCR beta chain was recovered during a study of cytomegalovirus exposure and HLA in healthy donors. V lost 1 base and J lost 0, with 16 bases in between. The germline gives CDR1 KGHSH, CDR2 LQKENI. CDR3 size: 18 residues. Primers included in the PCR were 60 Vbeta and 13 Jbeta primers. The data were produced by immunoSEQ multiplex PCR, yet TCRdb's version contains in-frame clones alone and is incomplete. Of approximately 200,000 clones detected, about four fifths appear once; the ten largest clones hold 4.5% to 7.5%. The sample comprised PBMCs. The chain recombines TRBV18 with TRBJ2-1; D not resolved. This TCR was recovered from a woman aged 30 to 39 in good health and CMV-seropositive. The CDR3 protein is CASSPRTARLSSYNEQFF. CDR3 nucleotides: TGTGCCAGCTCACCACGAACCGCGAGGTTGAGCTCCTACAATGAGCAGTTCTTC. The whole variable domain, filled in from reference TRBV18 and TRBJ2-1, reads NAGVMQNPRHLVRRRGQEARLRCSPMKGHSHVYWYRQLPEEGLKFMVYLQKENIIDESGMPKERFSAEFPKEGPSILRIQQVVRGDSAAYFCASSPRTARLSSYNEQFFGPGTRLTVL.